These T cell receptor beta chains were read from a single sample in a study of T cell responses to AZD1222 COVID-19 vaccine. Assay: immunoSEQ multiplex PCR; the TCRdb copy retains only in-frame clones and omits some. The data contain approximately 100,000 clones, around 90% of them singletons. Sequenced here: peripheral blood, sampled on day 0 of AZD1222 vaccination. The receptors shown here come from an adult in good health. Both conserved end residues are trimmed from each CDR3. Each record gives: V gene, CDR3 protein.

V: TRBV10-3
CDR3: AISALGTGGSTQY

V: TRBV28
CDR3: ATLIDTQY

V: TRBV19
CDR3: ASTSAWRDGELF

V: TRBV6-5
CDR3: ASSFNRAMNTEAF

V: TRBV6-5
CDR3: ASSTDGTGGNTIY

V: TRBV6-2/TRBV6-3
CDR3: ASSYAYEQY

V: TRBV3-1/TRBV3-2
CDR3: ASSQEGGQGGEAF

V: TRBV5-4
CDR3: ASSLSGVGTQY

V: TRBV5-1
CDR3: ASSPGTEKNIQY

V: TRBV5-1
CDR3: ASSVQGATSGYT

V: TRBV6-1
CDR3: ASSEALKLH

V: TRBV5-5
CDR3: ASSSTGTGGLNTQY

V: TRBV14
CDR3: ASSPRQGGGTEAF

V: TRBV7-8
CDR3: ASSLTGGMEGQETQY

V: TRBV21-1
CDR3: ASSKPLAGGNEQF

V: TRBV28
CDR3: ASSFGWGNTEAF

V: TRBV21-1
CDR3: ASSKAGTGGRRGETQY

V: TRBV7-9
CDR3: ASSLVQLYNEQF

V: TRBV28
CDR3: ASSSTDTQY

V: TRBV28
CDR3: ASSHWTGLGFGNTIY

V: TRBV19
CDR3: ASTATMNTEAF

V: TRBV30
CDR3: AWSVPNFRETQY

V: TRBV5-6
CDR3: ASSKEASGWTQETQY

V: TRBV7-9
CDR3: ASSGQGAVYGYT

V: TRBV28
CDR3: ASSLVTGEAF

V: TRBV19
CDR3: ASSRGEKLF

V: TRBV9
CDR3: ASSAGEVYGYT

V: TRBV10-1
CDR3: ASSLGQLTDTQY

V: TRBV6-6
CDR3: ASSSLDDEQF

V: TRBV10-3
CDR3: AISESGGTSGNTIY

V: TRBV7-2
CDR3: ASSQTSGILTYNEQF

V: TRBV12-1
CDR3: ASSLAEPQH

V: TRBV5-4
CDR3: ASSFPGPNNEQF

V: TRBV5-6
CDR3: ASSGLAGGPTQQY

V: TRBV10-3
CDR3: AIRDTSGGAHNEQF

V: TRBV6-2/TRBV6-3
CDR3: ASSFDRAREKLF

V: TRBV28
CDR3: ASLGGDYSNQPQH